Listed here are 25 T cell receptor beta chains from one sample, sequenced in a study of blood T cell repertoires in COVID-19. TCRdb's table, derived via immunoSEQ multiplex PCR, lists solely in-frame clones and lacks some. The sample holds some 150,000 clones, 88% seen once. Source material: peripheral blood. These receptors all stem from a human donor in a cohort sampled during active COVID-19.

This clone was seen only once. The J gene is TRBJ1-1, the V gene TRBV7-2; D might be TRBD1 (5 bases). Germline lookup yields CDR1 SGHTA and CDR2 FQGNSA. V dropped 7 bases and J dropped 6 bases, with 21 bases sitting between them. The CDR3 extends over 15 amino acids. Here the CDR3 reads CASNWGGDGIAEAFF. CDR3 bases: TGTGCCAGCAACTGGGGGGGGGATGGAATCGCTGAAGCTTTCTTT. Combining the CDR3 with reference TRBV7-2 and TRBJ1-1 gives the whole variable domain GAGVSQSPSNKVTEKGKDVELRCDPISGHTALYWYRQSLGQGLEFLIYFQGNSAPDKSGLPSDRFSAERTGGSVSTLTIQRTQQEDSAVYLCASNWGGDGIAEAFFGQGTRLTVV.

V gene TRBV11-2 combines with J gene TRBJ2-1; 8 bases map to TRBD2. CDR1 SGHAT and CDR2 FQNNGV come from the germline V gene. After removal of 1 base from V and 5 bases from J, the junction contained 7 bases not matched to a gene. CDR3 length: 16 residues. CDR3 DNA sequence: TGTGCCAGCAGCTTAGTTGGAAGCGGGAGAAACAATGAGCAGTTCTTC. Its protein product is CASSLVGSGRNNEQFF.

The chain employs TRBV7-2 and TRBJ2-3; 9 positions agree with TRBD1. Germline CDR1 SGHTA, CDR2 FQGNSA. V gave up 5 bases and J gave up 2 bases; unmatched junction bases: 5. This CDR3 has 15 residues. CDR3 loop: CASSPDRGFTDTQYF. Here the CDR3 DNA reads TGTGCCAGCAGCCCAGACAGGGGGTTCACAGATACGCAGTATTTT.

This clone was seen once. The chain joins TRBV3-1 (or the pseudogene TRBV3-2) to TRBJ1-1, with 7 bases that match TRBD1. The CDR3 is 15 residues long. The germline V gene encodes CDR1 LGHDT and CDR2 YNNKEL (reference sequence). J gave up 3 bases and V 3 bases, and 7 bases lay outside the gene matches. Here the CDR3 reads CASSHAGTAHTEAFF. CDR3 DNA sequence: TGTGCCAGCAGCCATGCCGGGACAGCTCACACTGAAGCTTTCTTT.

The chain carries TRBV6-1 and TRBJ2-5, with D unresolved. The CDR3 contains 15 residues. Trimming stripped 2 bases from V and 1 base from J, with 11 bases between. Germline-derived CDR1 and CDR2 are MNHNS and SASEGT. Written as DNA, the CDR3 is TGTGCCAGCAGTGAATTAAAACACCGCCAAGAGACCCAGTACTTC. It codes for CASSELKHRQETQYF.

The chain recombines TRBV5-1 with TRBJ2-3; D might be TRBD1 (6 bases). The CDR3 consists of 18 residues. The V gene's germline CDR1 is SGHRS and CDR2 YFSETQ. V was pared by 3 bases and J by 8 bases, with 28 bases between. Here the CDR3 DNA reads TGCGCCAGCAGCTCCCATGGGGGCATCTCTTCGGGTTCGGGTACGCAGTATTTT. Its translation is CASSSHGGISSGSGTQYF.

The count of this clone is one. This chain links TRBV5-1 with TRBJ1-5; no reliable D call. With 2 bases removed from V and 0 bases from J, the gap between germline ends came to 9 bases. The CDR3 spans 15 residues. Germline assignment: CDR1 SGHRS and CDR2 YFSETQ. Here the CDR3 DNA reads TGCGCCAGCAGCTTACCAGTCGATAGCAATCAGCCCCAGCATTTT. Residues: CASSLPVDSNQPQHF. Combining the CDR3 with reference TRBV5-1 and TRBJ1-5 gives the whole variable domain KAGVTQTPRYLIKTRGQQVTLSCSPISGHRSVSWYQQTPGQGLQFLFEYFSETQRNKGNFPGRFSGRQFSNSRSEMNVSTLELGDSALYLCASSLPVDSNQPQHFGDGTRLSIL.

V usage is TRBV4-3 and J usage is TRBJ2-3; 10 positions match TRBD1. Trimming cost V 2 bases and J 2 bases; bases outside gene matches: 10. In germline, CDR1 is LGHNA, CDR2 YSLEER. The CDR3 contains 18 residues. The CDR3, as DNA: TGCGCCAGCAGCCAAAACCCGGGCCGACAGGGGGCCACAGATACGCAGTATTTT. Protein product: CASSQNPGRQGATDTQYF.

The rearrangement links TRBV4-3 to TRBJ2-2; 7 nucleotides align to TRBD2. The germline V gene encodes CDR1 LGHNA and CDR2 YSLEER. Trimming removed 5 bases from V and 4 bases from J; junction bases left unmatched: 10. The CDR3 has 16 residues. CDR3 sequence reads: CASSVASGLVTGELFF. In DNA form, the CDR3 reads TGCGCCAGCAGCGTAGCTAGCGGATTAGTCACCGGGGAGCTGTTTTTT.

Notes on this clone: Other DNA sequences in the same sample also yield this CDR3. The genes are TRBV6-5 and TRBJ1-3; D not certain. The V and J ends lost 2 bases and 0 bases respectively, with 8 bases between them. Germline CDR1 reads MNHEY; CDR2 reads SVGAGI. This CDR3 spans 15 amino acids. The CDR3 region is CASSYSTDSGNTIYF. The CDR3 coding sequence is TGTGCCAGCAGTTACAGCACAGACTCTGGAAACACCATATATTTT.

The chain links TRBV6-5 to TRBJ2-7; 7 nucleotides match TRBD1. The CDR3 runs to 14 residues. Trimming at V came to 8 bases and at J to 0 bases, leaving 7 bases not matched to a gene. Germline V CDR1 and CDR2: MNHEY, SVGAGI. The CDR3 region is CASSSTGSSYEQYF. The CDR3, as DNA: TGTGCCAGCTCCTCGACAGGGAGCTCCTACGAGCAGTACTTC.

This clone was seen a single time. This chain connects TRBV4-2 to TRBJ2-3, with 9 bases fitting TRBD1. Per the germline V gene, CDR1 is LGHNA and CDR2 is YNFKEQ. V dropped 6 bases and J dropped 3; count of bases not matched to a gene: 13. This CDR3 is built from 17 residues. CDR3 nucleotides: TGTGCCAGCAGACTGCACACAGGGGGCAAGGAGACAGATACGCAGTATTTT. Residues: CASRLHTGGKETDTQYF.

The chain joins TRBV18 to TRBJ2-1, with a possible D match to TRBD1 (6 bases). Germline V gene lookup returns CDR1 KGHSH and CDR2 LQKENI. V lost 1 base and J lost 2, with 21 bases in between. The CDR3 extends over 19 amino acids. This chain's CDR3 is CASSPRIQQGEKAYNEQFF. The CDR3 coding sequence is TGTGCCAGCTCACCACGGATCCAACAGGGCGAGAAGGCCTACAATGAGCAGTTCTTC.

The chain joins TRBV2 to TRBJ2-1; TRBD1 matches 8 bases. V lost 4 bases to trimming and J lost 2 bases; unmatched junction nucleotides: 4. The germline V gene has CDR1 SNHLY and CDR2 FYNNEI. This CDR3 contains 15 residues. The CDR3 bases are TGTGCCAGCAGTGTGGACAGGGAGACCTACAATGAGCAGTTCTTC. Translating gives CASSVDRETYNEQFF.

This chain's CDR3 is CASSLSPTGLFHEQYF. DNA of the CDR3: TGTGCCAGCAGCTTAAGCCCGACAGGGTTGTTCCACGAGCAGTACTTC. The J gene is TRBJ2-7, the V gene TRBV7-3, with 7 bases fitting TRBD1. Germline V gene data show CDR1 as SGHTA and CDR2 as FQGTGA. The J segment lost 5 bases and the V segment lost 1 base, leaving 11 bases of the junction unmatched. This CDR3 contains 16 residues.

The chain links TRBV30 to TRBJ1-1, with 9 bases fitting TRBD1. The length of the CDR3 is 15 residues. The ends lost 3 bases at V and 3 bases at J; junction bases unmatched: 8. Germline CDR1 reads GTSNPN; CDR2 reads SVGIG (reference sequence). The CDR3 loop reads CAWRRTGAVDTEAFF. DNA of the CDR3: TGTGCCTGGAGACGGACAGGGGCGGTGGACACTGAAGCTTTCTTT. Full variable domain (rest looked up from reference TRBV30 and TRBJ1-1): SQTIHQWPATLVQPVGSPLSLECTVEGTSNPNLYWYRQAAGRGLQLLFYSVGIGQISSEVPQNLSASRPQDRQFILSSKKLLLSDSGFYLCAWRRTGAVDTEAFFGQGTRLTVV.

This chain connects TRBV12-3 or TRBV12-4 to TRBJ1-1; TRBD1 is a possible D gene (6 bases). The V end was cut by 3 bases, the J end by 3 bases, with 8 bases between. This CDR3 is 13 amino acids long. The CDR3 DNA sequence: TGTGCCAGCAGTTTGGCAGGGGACACTGAAGCTTTCTTT. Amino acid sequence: CASSLAGDTEAFF.

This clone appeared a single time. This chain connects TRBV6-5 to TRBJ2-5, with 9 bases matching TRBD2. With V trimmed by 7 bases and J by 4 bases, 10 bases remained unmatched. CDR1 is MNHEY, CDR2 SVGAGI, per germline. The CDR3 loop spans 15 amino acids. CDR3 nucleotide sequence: TGTGCCAGCACCTCCCGGGAGCGGGGGGTAGAGACCCAGTACTTC. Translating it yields CASTSRERGVETQYF.

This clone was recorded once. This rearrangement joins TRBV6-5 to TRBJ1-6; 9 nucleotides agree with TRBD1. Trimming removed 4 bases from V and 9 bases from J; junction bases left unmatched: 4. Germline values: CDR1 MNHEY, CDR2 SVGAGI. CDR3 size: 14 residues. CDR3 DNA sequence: TGTGCCAGCAGTTTTACAGGGGGCTCTTCACCCCTCCACTTT. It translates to CASSFTGGSSPLHF.

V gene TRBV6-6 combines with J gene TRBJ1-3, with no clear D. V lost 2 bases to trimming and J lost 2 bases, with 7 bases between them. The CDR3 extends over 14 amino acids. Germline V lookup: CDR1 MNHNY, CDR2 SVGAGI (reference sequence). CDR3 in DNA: TGTGCCAGCAGTTACCCCGACACTGGAAACACCATATATTTT. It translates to CASSYPDTGNTIYF.

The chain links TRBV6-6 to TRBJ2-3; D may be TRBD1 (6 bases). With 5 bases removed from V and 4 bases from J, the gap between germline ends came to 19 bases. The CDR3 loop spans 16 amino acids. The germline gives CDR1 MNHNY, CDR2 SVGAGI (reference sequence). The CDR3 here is CASSPHMDPGADTQYF. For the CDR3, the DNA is TGTGCCAGCAGTCCACATATGGACCCAGGGGCAGATACGCAGTATTTT.

The CDR3: CASSASGGALDTQYF. CDR3 nucleotides: TGTGCCAGCAGCGCTAGCGGGGGGGCCCTAGATACGCAGTATTTT. The chain has TRBV9 and TRBJ2-3, with 12 bases fitting TRBD2. The trim removed 3 bases at V and 5 bases at J, leaving 4 bases unmatched. The CDR3 is made up of 15 amino acids. CDR1 SGDLS and CDR2 YYNGEE come from the germline V gene.

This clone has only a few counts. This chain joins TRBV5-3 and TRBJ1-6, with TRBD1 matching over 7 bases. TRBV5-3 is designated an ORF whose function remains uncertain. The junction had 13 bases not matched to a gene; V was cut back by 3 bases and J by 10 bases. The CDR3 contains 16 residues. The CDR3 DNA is TGTGCCAGAAGCTCCCGAAAGACAGGGCCGGGGTCACCCCTCCACTTT. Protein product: CARSSRKTGPGSPLHF.

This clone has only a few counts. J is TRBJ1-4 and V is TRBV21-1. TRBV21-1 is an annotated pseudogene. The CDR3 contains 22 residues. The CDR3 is CASSEITEDSSFGTATNEKLFF. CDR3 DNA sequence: TGTGCCAGCAGCGAGATAACGGAAGACAGCTCCTTCGGGACTGCAACTAATGAAAAACTGTTTTTT.

The CDR3 DNA reads TGTGCCAGTAGTGCCGGACGGGGAGGATATCAGCCCCAGCATTTT. The encoded protein is CASSAGRGGYQPQHF. The chain links TRBV19 to TRBJ1-5; unclear D gene. In germline, CDR1 is LNHDA, CDR2 SQIVND (reference sequence). The CDR3 runs to 15 residues. The V gene lost 5 bases and the J gene lost 5 bases, with 16 bases spanning the gap.